The rows below give T cell receptor beta chains drawn from one sample of a study of T cells expressing NK-cell markers. For each CDR3 protein, TCRdb gives one entry from its re-call of the 5' RACE reads, without DNA. The sample includes 200,000 to 300,000 distinct CDR3 sequences. Sequencing was carried out using blood T cells: a sorted CD56 or NKG2C T cell subset, CD4+ or CD8+ T cells, or bulk PBMC T cells (not recorded which). All receptors derive from a woman aged 18-70 years in good health. Both conserved end residues are part of each CDR3. The order of the fields is J gene, V gene, CDR3 protein.

TRBJ2-3,TRBV29-1,CSVEGTGEGDTQYF
TRBJ2-1,TRBV29-1,CSAGTSGGYNEQFF
TRBJ2-5,TRBV10-3,CAIRGTSGPEETQYF
TRBJ2-6,TRBV30,CAWGTGANVLTF
TRBJ2-5,TRBV7-3,CASSLNGRREETQYF
TRBJ2-3,TRBV20-1,CSAWSGGAWDTQYF
TRBJ1-1,TRBV4-3,CASSREQGPEAFF
TRBJ2-3,TRBV5-1,CASSLTVPTDTQYF
TRBJ2-5,TRBV4-3,CASSREQGPQYF
TRBJ2-5,TRBV12-3/TRBV12-4,CASSPAQRLAGETQYF
TRBJ2-1,TRBV5-4,CASSLGLDIREQFF
TRBJ2-5,TRBV20-1,CSAGRDFNRRGQETQYF
TRBJ2-3,TRBV5-1,CASSWSADTQYF
TRBJ1-4,TRBV12-3/TRBV12-4,CASSQQQGVREKLFF
TRBJ2-5,TRBV5-1,CASSRDREYQYF
TRBJ2-7,TRBV20-1,CSARVGTTYEQYF
TRBJ2-2,TRBV5-1,CASSLPGLASAGELFF
TRBJ1-2,TRBV20-1,CSAVRGTGKGNYGYTF
TRBJ2-1,TRBV4-2,CASSQVAGTTYNEQFF
TRBJ1-2,TRBV15,CATSRDGTGAMGYTF
TRBJ1-1,TRBV25-1,CASSGPGGRMGSAFF
TRBJ1-1,TRBV6-5,CASSYSWTVGTEAFF